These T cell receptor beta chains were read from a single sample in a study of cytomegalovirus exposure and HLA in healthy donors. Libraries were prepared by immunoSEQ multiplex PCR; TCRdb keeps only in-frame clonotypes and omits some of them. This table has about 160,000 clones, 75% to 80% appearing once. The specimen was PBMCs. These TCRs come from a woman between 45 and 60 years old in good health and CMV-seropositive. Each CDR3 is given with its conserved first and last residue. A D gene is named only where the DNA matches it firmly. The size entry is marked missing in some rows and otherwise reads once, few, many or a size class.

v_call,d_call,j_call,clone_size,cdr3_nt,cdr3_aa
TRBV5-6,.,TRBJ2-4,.,TGTGCCAGCAGCTTGGAAGGGGTAAACATTCAGTACTTC,CASSLEGVNIQYF
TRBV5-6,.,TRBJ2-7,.,TGTGCCAGCAGCTTGGGGCACTCCTACGAGCAGTACTTC,CASSLGHSYEQYF
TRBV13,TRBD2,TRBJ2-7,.,TGTGCCAGCAGTCCGGGGACTAGTGAGCTTTCTACCTACGAGCAGTACTTC,CASSPGTSELSTYEQYF
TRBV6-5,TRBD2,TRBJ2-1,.,TGTGCCAGCAGTTACGGGAGGGACTATCGAGCTGAGCAGTTCTTC,CASSYGRDYRAEQFF
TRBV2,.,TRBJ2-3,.,TGTGCCAGCTCGGCGGGGTATCGCACAGATACGCAGTATTTT,CASSAGYRTDTQYF
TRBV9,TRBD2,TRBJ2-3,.,TGTGCCAGCAGCGGGGGGGGTATCACTAGCACAGATACGCAGTATTTT,CASSGGGITSTDTQYF
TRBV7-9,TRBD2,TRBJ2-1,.,TGTGCCAGCAGCCCGGCGGCGGGGGGGCCCGACAATGAGCAGTTCTTC,CASSPAAGGPDNEQFF
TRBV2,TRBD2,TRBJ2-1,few,TGTGCCAGCAGGACCCTTAAAGGGAGGGACTACAATGAGCAGTTCTTC,CASRTLKGRDYNEQFF
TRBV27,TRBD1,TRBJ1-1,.,TGTGCCAGCAGTTTAGTTGACAGGGGGAACACTGAAGCTTTCTTT,CASSLVDRGNTEAFF
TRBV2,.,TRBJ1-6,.,TGTGCCAGCAGTGGAGGGCATGGTAATTCACCCCTCCACTTT,CASSGGHGNSPLHF
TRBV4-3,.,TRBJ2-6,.,TGCGCCAGCAGCCAAGATAGGGGTTCCGGGGCCAACGTCCTGACTTTC,CASSQDRGSGANVLTF
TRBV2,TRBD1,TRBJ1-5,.,TGTGCCAGCAGTACAGGGGGCTACCCTACCCAGCATTTT,CASSTGGYPTQHF
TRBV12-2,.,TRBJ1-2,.,TGTGCAAGTCGCCGCGACAGGGCGGGCTATGGCTACACCTTC,CASRRDRAGYGYTF
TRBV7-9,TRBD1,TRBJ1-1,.,TGTGCCAGCAGCCCCGCCCGTGGGACAGCTGAGAACACTGAAGCTTTCTTT,CASSPARGTAENTEAFF
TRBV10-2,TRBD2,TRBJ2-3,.,TGCGCCAGCAGTGAGTCGAAACTAGCGGGGTCCACAGATACGCAGTATTTT,CASSESKLAGSTDTQYF
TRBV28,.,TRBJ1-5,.,TGTGCCAGCAGTGCGACAGGATATAGCAATCAGCCCCAGCATTTT,CASSATGYSNQPQHF
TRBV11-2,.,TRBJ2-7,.,TGTGCCAGCAGCCCAGGCGGTGGGGGGGCCCACGAGCAGTACTTC,CASSPGGGGAHEQYF
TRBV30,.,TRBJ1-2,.,TGTGCCTGGAGGGGGTGGGGACAAGAAGGTCTTGTGTATGGCTACACCTTC,CAWRGWGQEGLVYGYTF
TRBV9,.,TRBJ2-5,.,TGTGCCAGCAGCACACCGGGCCAAGAGACCCAGTACTTC,CASSTPGQETQYF
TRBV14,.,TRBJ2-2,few,TGTGCCAGCAGCCGAACTAACACCGGGGAGCTGTTTTTT,CASSRTNTGELFF
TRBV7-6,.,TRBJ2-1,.,TGTGCCAGCAGCTTTAAGTCGGGCTCCTACAATGAGCAGTTCTTC,CASSFKSGSYNEQFF
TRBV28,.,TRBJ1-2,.,TGTGCCAGCAGCACACCGATCTATGGCTACACCTTC,CASSTPIYGYTF
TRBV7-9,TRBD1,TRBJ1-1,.,TGTGCCAGCAGCTTGGGTGGGACAGGGTCGTTGGCTGAAGCTTTCTTT,CASSLGGTGSLAEAFF
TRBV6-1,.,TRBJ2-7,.,TGTGCCAGCAGCGGGGAGCAGCGGGTCTCCTACGAGCAGTACTTC,CASSGEQRVSYEQYF
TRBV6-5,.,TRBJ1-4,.,TGTGCCAGCAGTTACGCGGGAAAACTGTTTTTT,CASSYAGKLFF
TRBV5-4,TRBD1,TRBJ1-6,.,TGTGCCAGCACCCAGACAGGGGGTTCACCCCTCCACTTT,CASTQTGGSPLHF
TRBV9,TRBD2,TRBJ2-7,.,TGTGCCAGCAGCGTAGTGGGGGGGGACGAGCAGTACTTC,CASSVVGGDEQYF
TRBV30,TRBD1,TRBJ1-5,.,TGTGCCTGGAGTGTGGGGACAGTGAATCAGCCCCAGCATTTT,CAWSVGTVNQPQHF
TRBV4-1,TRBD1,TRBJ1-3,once,TGCGCCAGCAGCCCCCCACCGGGACAGGGGGCCGGAAACACCATATATTTT,CASSPPPGQGAGNTIYF
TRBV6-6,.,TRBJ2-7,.,TGTGCCAGCAGTTACACAACCGGGAGTAACTACGAGCAGTACTTC,CASSYTTGSNYEQYF
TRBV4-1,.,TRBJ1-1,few,TGCGCCAGCAGCCAAGATCAGGGGACAGAAGCTTTCTTT,CASSQDQGTEAFF
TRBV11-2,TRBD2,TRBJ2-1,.,TGTGCCAGCAGCTTATCAGCGGGAGGGCAGAGCTCCTACAATGAGCAGTTCTTC,CASSLSAGGQSSYNEQFF
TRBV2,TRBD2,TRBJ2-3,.,TGTGCCAGCAGTCGGGGACTAGCCAGGCCAGATACGCAGTATTTT,CASSRGLARPDTQYF
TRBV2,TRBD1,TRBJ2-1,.,TGTGCCAGCAGCCGGGACAGCGGCTCCTACAATGAGCAGTTCTTC,CASSRDSGSYNEQFF
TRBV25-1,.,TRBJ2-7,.,TGTGCCAGCAGTGAATTCCCCCGGCTCTCGGGGTACTTC,CASSEFPRLSGYF
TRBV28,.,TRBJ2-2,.,TGTGCCAGCAGTTTGGTGAGAGCCGGGGAGCTGTTTTTT,CASSLVRAGELFF
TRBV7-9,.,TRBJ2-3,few,TGTGCCAGCAGCCACCTAAGGAGGGTCAGGAGCACAGATACGCAGTATTTT,CASSHLRRVRSTDTQYF